This TCR beta chain was obtained from a study of T cell responses to AZD1222 COVID-19 vaccine. The length of the CDR3 is 15 residues. Between the trimmed V and J ends, which lost 1 base and 2 bases, there was a span of 15 bases. Germline CDR1 GTSNPN, CDR2 SVGIG (reference sequence). This clone showed up just once. Generated by immunoSEQ multiplex PCR, the TCRdb table keeps only in-frame clones and is missing some. Of 100,000 or so clones listed, 70% to 90% are singletons. The chain carries TRBV30 and TRBJ2-7, with a tentative D call TRBD2 (6 bases). The source was peripheral blood, collected on day 0 of AZD1222 vaccination. This receptor was obtained from an adult in good health. DNA for the CDR3: TGTGCCTGGAGTGATCCGGGACTTCCCCCCTACGAGCAGTACTTC. Protein: CAWSDPGLPPYEQYF. The full variable domain, completed using reference TRBV30 and TRBJ2-7, is SQTIHQWPATLVQPVGSPLSLECTVEGTSNPNLYWYRQAAGRGLQLLFYSVGIGQISSEVPQNLSASRPQDRQFILSSKKLLLSDSGFYLCAWSDPGLPPYEQYFGPGTRLTVT.